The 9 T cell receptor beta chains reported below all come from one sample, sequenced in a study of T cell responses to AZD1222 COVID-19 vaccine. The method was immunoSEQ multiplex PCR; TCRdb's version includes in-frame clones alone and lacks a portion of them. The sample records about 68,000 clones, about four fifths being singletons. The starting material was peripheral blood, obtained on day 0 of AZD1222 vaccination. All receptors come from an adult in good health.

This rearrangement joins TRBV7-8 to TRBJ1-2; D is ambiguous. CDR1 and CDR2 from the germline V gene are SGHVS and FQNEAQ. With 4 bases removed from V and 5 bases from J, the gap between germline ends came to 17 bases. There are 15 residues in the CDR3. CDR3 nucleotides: TGTGCCAGCAGCTCCGATGGTGGGGTCTTATATGGCTACACCTTC. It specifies CASSSDGGVLYGYTF.

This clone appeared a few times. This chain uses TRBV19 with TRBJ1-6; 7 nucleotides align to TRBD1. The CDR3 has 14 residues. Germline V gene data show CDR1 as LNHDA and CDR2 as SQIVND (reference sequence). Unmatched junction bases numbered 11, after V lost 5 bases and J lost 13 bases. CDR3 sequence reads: CASSSRQGGFPLHF. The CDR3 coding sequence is TGTGCCAGTAGTTCCCGACAGGGAGGGTTCCCCCTCCACTTT.

In nucleotides, the CDR3 is TGTGCCAGCAGCTTGTCTGACCGAGTACTCGGAAACACCATATATTTT. This codes for CASSLSDRVLGNTIYF. V and J are TRBV5-6 and TRBJ1-3; no reliable D call. This CDR3 contains 16 residues. The germline gives CDR1 SGHDT, CDR2 YYEEEE. The V and J ends lost 1 base and 4 bases respectively, with 15 bases between them. The variable domain in full, completed from reference TRBV5-6 and TRBJ1-3, reads DAGVTQSPTHLIKTRGQQVTLRCSPKSGHDTVSWYQQALGQGPQFIFQYYEEEERQRGNFPDRFSGHQFPNYSSELNVNALLLGDSALYLCASSLSDRVLGNTIYFGEGSWLTVV.

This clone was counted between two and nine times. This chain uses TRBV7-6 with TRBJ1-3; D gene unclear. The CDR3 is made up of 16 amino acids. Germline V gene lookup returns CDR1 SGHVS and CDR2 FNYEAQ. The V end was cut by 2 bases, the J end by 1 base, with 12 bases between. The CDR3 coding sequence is TGTGCCAGCAGCTTAAGCATCTCCACATCTGGAAACACCATATATTTT. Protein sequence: CASSLSISTSGNTIYF.

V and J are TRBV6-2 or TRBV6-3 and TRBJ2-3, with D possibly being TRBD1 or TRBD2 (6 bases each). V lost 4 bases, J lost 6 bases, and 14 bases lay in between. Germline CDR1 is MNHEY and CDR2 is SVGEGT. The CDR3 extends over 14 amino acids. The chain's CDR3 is CASSSNRDWDTQYF. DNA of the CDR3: TGTGCCAGCAGTTCCAACAGGGACTGGGATACGCAGTATTTT.

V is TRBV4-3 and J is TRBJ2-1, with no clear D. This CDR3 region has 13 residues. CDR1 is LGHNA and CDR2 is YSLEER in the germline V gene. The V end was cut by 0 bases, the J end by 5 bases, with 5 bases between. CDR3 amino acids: CASSQDKHNEQFF. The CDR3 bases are TGCGCCAGCAGCCAAGACAAGCACAATGAGCAGTTCTTC.

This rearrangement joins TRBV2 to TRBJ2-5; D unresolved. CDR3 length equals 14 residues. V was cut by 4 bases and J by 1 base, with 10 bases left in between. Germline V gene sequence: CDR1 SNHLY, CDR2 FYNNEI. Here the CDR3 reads CASSGRPGQETQYF. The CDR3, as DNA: TGTGCCAGCAGTGGACGGCCGGGCCAAGAGACCCAGTACTTC. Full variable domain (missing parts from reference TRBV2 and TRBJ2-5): EPEVTQTPSHQVTQMGQEVILRCVPISNHLYFYWYRQILGQKVEFLVSFYNNEISEKSEIFDDQFSVERPDGSNFTLKIRSTKLEDSAMYFCASSGRPGQETQYFGPGTRLLVL.

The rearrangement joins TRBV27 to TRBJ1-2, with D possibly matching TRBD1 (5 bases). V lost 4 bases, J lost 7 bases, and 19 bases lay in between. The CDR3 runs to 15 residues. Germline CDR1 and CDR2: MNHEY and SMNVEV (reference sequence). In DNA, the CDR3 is TGTGCCAGCAGTTGGTGGGGCAGGGAGGTGGGTGGCTACACCTTC. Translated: CASSWWGREVGGYTF.

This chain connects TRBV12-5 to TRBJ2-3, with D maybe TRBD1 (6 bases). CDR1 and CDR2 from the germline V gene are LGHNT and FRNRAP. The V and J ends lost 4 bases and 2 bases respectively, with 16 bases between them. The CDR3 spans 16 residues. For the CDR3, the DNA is TGTGCTAGTGGTTCCCCCCGTGTGGGACACACAGATACGCAGTATTTT. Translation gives CASGSPRVGHTDTQYF.